What follows describes a single T cell receptor beta chain. The study ran its PCR with 60 Vbeta and 13 Jbeta primers. Sequencing used immunoSEQ multiplex PCR; TCRdb keeps in-frame clones, though not all of them. The sample lists some 190,000 clones, around a tenth occurring once. This entry belongs to a study of cytomegalovirus exposure and HLA in healthy donors. V gave up 3 bases and J gave up 5 bases; unmatched junction bases: 14. This CDR3 spans 16 amino acids. From germline, CDR1 is SGHRS and CDR2 YFSETQ. The chain couples TRBV5-1 to TRBJ2-7; 7 positions match TRBD2. The source material was PBMCs. This receptor was obtained from a woman between 25 and 40 years old in good health and CMV-seropositive. The CDR3 sequence is CASSSPGLEGVNEQYF. CDR3 DNA sequence: TGCGCCAGCAGCTCTCCCGGACTAGAGGGAGTCAACGAGCAGTACTTC.